Detailed here is one TCR beta chain. This entry comes from a study of cytomegalovirus exposure and HLA in healthy donors. PCR was performed using 60 Vbeta and 13 Jbeta primers. Clones were read by immunoSEQ multiplex PCR, and TCRdb kept only the in-frame ones, dropping some. The sample records about 69,000 clones, approximately 74% being singletons. Trimming took 8 bases from V and 4 from J; bases not matched to a gene: 7. Germline CDR1 reads MDHEN; CDR2 reads SYDVKM. There are 13 residues in the CDR3. The chain carries TRBV28 and TRBJ1-1; 7 positions agree with TRBD1. Sequencing was carried out using PBMCs. This receptor was taken from a woman under 40 in good health and CMV-seropositive. The CDR3 here is CASGRTGPTEAFF. The CDR3 region has the DNA TGTGCCAGCGGGAGGACAGGCCCCACTGAAGCTTTCTTT.